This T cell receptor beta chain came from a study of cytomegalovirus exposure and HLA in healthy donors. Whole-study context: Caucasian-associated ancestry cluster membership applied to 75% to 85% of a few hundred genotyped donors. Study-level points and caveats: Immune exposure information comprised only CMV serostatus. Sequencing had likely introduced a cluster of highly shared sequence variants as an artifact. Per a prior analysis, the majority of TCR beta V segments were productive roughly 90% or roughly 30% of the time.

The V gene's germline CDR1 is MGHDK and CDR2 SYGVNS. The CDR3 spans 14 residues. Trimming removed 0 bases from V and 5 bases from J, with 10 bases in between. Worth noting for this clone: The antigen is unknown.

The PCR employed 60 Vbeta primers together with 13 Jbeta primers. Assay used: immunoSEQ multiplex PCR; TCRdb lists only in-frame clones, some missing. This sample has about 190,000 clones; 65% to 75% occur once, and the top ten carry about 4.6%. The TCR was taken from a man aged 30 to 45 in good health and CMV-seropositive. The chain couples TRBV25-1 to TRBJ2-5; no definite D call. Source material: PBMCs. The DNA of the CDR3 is TGTGCCAGCAGTGAATATCGGGTTGGGGAGACCCAGTACTTC. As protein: CASSEYRVGETQYF.